The 11 T cell receptor beta chains listed next were all sequenced from one sample in a study of CXCR3-negative and CXCR3-positive naive CD8 T cells. TRB cDNA libraries were made by UMI-labeled 5' RACE. TCRdb re-called the 5' RACE reads and gives one entry per CDR3 protein, without DNA. The table for this sample gives about 58,000 distinct CDR3 sequences. Sequences were obtained from naive CXCR3- CD8+ T cells from blood. Subset specified: CD45RO-CCR7+CD27+CD95- naive CD8+ T cells lacking CXCR3 (TNR3-). Receptors originate from a human donor in good health. Some clones in this sample may be carry-over from other donors' samples.

The chain has TRBV12-3 or TRBV12-4 and TRBJ2-1; with no DNA, the TCRdb D assignment of TRBD1 cannot be verified. This CDR3 comprises 15 residues. CDR3 protein: CASSLSGKSYNEQFF.

The rearrangement uses TRBV20-1 and TRBJ1-3. This CDR3 comprises 14 residues. In germline, CDR1 is DFQATT, CDR2 SNEGSKA (reference sequence). CDR3: CSASLQGAGNTIYF.

The chain is built from TRBV6-1 and TRBJ2-5; there is no DNA to check the TCRdb D call of TRBD1. The CDR3 is 17 residues long. Germline V gene data show CDR1 as MNHNS and CDR2 as SASEGT. The CDR3 reads CASSERIWDSGQETQYF.

V usage is TRBV4-2 and J usage is TRBJ2-3. CDR3 size: 15 residues. Looked up from germline, CDR1 is LGHNA and CDR2 is YNFKEQ. The CDR3 sequence is CASSRIFGSTDTQYF.

The gene calls are TRBV7-2 and TRBJ2-1; TCRdb's assignment of TRBD2 cannot be checked, as there is no DNA. The CDR3 is made up of 18 amino acids. The germline CDR1 and CDR2 sequences are SGHTA and FQGNSA. CDR3 in amino acids: CASSLAERGGPYPNEQFF.

This chain links TRBV7-9 with TRBJ2-5; TCRdb outputs TRBD1, but without DNA this stays unchecked. CDR1 is SEHNR and CDR2 is FQNEAQ in the germline V gene (reference sequence). This CDR3 spans 13 amino acids. This CDR3 reads CASSSSGGETQYF. Full variable domain (rest looked up from reference TRBV7-9 and TRBJ2-5): DTGVSQNPRHKITKRGQNVTFRCDPISEHNRLYWYRQTLGQGPEFLTYFQNEAQLEKSRLLSDRFSAERPKGSFSTLEIQRTEQGDSAMYLCASSSSGGETQYFGPGTRLLVL.

The chain links TRBV6-2 or TRBV6-3 to TRBJ2-1; the D call of TRBD1 rests on TCRdb alone, since no DNA is present to check it. The CDR3 is made up of 16 amino acids. Germline V CDR1 and CDR2: MNHEY, SVGEGT. CDR3 sequence reads: CASRARTGSLYNEQFF.

V usage is TRBV20-1 and J usage is TRBJ2-1; TCRdb names TRBD2, which stays unverified in the absence of DNA. The CDR3 runs to 14 residues. Germline V CDR1 and CDR2: DFQATT, SNEGSKA (reference sequence). CDR3 sequence: CRGEGLAGYNEQFF.

J is TRBJ2-7 and V is TRBV7-5; TCRdb reports TRBD2, a call that lacks DNA to check it against. TRBV7-5 constitutes a pseudogene. The CDR3 spans 19 residues. The CDR3 sequence is CISVPEARGFSGATYEQYF.

The chain joins TRBV2 to TRBJ2-7; TCRdb returns TRBD2, unconfirmable since there is no DNA. CDR1 is SNHLY and CDR2 is FYNNEI in the germline V gene. This CDR3 has 15 amino acids. CDR3 loop: CASRIPSGGTYEQYF.

V and J are TRBV28 and TRBJ2-7. This CDR3 contains 13 residues. CDR1 is MDHEN and CDR2 is SYDVKM in the germline V gene. The CDR3 here is CASSLQVHYEQYF.